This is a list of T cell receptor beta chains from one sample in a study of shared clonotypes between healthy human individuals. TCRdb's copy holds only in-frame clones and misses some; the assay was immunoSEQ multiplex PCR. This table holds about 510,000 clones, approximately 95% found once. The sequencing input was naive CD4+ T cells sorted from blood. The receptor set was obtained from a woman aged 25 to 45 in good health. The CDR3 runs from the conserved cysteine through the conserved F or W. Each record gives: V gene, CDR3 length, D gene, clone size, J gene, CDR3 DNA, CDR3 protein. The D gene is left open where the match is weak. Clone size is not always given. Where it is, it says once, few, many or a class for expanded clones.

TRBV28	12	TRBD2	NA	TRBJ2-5	TGTGCCAGCAGTCTGGGAGGGGAAGAGCAGTACTTC	CASSLGGEEQYF
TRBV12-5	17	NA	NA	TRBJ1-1	TGTGCTAGTGGTTTGGTACCCAAGGAGGGGGGTATCCCTGAAGCTTTCTTT	CASGLVPKEGGIPEAFF
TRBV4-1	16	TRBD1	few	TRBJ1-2	TGCGCCAGCAGCCCCGGATCGGGACAGGGGTCGTTTGGCTACACCTTC	CASSPGSGQGSFGYTF
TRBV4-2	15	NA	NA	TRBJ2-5	TGTGCCAGCAGCCAGGAAGGATCCGGACGGGGGACCCAGTACTTC	CASSQEGSGRGTQYF
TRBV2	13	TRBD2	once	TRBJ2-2	TGTGCCAGCAAGCGGGACTCCCTCGGGGAGCTGTTTTTT	CASKRDSLGELFF
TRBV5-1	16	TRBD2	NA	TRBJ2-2	TGCGCCAGCAGCTTTGGTAGCGGGAGTCGAGACGGGGAGCTGTTTTTT	CASSFGSGSRDGELFF
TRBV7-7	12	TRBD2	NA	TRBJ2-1	TGTGCCAGCAGCGCTAGCGGAAATGAGCAGTTCTTC	CASSASGNEQFF
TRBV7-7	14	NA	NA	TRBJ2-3	TGTGCCAGCAGCTTATCCTTTAGCACAGATACGCAGTATTTT	CASSLSFSTDTQYF
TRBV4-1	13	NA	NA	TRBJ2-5	TGCGCCAGCAGCCTAACTAGTTCAGAGACCCAGTACTTC	CASSLTSSETQYF
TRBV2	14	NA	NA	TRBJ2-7	TGTGCCAGCAGGGGCGACCCAGCGGGCCACGAGCAGTACTTC	CASRGDPAGHEQYF
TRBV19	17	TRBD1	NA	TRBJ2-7	TGTGCCAGTAGTATACGGGACAGGTTTACGGGCCCCTACGAGCAGTACTTC	CASSIRDRFTGPYEQYF
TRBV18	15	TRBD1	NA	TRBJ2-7	TGTGCCAGCTCACCCACCGGGACAGGGCCCTACGAGCAGTACTTC	CASSPTGTGPYEQYF
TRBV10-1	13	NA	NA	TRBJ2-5	TGCGCCAGCAGTGAAACGCAAGGTGGTACCCAGTACTTC	CASSETQGGTQYF
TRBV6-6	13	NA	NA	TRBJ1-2	TGTGCCAGCAGTTACTCGAGAGGGTATGGCTACACCTTC	CASSYSRGYGYTF
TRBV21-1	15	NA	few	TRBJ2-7	TGTGCCAGCAGCAAGACCCCGAGGGGGGCGCGGGAGCAGTACTTC	CASSKTPRGAREQYF
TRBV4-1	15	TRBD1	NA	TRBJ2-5	TGCGCCAGCAGCCTGCCGGGACAGGGACAAGAGACCCAGTACTTC	CASSLPGQGQETQYF
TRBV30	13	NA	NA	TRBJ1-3	TGTGCCTGGAGTGTACACTCTGGAAACACCATATATTTT	CAWSVHSGNTIYF
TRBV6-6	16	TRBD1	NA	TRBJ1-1	TGTGCCAGCACTGACCTTTACCACACAGGGGTGTCTGAAGCTTTCTTT	CASTDLYHTGVSEAFF
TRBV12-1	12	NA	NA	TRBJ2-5	TGTGCCAGCAGCCCTTCCCCGCGGGAGCAGTACTTC	CASSPSPREQYF
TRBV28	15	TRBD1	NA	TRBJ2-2	TGTGCCAGCAGTTTGGGGACAGGGGTAATCGGGGAGCTGTTTTTT	CASSLGTGVIGELFF
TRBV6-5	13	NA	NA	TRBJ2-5	TGTGCCAGCAGTTACCGCGCACGGGAGACCCAGTACTTC	CASSYRARETQYF
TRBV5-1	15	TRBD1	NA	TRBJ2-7	TGCGCCAGCAGCTTGGGGACAGGGATTTCCTACGAGCAGTACTTC	CASSLGTGISYEQYF
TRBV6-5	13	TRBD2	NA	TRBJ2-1	TGTGCCACGCGGGAGGATAACTACAATGAGCAGTTCTTC	CATREDNYNEQFF
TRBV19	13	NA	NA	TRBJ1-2	TGTGCCAGTAGTGGATCGGTGGTTTATGGCTACACCTTC	CASSGSVVYGYTF
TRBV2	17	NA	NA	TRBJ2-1	TGTGCCAGCAGTTTCAACAGGGCTGGGGGCTCCTACAATGAGCAGTTCTTC	CASSFNRAGGSYNEQFF
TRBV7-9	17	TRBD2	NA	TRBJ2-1	TGTGCCAGCAGTTCTGCCAGCGGGAGGGCCGCCTCGAATGAGCAGTTCTTC	CASSSASGRAASNEQFF
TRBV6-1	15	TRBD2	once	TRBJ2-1	TGTGCCAGCAGTGTCCCTAGCGGGCGACCAAATGAGCAGTTCTTC	CASSVPSGRPNEQFF
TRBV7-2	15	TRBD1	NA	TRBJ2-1	TGTGCCAGCAGTTCCGGGACAGGGGGGTACAATGAGCAGTTCTTC	CASSSGTGGYNEQFF
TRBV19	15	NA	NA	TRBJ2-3	TGTGCCAGTAGTATAGCGTCAACTAGCACAGATACGCAGTATTTT	CASSIASTSTDTQYF
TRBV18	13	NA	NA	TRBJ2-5	TGTGCCAGCTCACCGGGGAGCGAGGATGAGCAGTACTTC	CASSPGSEDEQYF
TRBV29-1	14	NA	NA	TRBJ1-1	TGCAGCGTTGCCCCCAGACTCGCCCACACTGAAGCTTTCTTT	CSVAPRLAHTEAFF
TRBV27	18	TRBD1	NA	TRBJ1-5	TGTGCCAGCAGTCCAAACAAAGGGGCTTGGGACAGACATCAGCCCCAGCATTTT	CASSPNKGAWDRHQPQHF
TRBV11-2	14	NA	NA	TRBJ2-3	TGTGCCAGCAGCCTCTCAGGGGGGCCAGATACGCAGTATTTT	CASSLSGGPDTQYF
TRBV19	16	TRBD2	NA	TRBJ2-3	TGTGCCAGTAGTAGGGCTAGCGGGAGCAAGAAAGATACGCAGTATTTT	CASSRASGSKKDTQYF
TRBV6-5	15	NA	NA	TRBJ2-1	TGTGCCAGCAGTTACGGGGGGAGCTCCTACAATGAGCAGTTCTTC	CASSYGGSSYNEQFF
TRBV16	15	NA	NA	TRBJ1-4	TGTGCCAGCAGCCCCTGGACTGGGGCTAATGAAAAACTGTTTTTT	CASSPWTGANEKLFF
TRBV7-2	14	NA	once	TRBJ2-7	TGTGCCAGCAGGCCCGACAGTTCCCCTTCCGAGCAGTACTTC	CASRPDSSPSEQYF
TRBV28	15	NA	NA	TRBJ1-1	TGTGCCAGCAGCCCTACAAAGACAGGGAACACTGAAGCTTTCTTT	CASSPTKTGNTEAFF
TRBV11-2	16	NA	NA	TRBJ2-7	TGTGCCAGCAGCTTTAGAGGCCTGGAGGACTCCTACGAGCAGTACTTC	CASSFRGLEDSYEQYF
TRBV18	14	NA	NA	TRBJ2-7	TGTGCCAGCTCACCGGGTGGGACCTGGCACGAGCAGTACTTC	CASSPGGTWHEQYF
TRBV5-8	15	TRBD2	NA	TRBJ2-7	TGTGCCAGCAGATGGACTAGCGGGAGCGGGGGCGAGCAGTACTTC	CASRWTSGSGGEQYF
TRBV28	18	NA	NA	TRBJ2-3	TGTGCCAGCAGTAAGGGGGGCGCGGGCGGGAGAAGTGGAGATACGCAGTATTTT	CASSKGGAGGRSGDTQYF
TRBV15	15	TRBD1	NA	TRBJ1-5	TGTGCCACCAGCAGAGAGACAGGGGGGATTCAGCCCCAGCATTTT	CATSRETGGIQPQHF
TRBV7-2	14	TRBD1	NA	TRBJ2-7	TGTGCCAGCAGCTTAAGACAGGGGGAGAGCGAGCAGTACTTC	CASSLRQGESEQYF
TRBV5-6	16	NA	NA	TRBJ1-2	TGTGCCAGCAGCTTAAGGCAGGTGGGTTCTGGGCCCGGCTACACCTTC	CASSLRQVGSGPGYTF
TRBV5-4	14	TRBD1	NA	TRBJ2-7	TGTGCCAGCAGCTGGGGGGCAGGGGGCGACGAGCAGTACTTC	CASSWGAGGDEQYF
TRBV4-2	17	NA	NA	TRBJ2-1	TGTGCCAGCAGCGCCGAGCGACTGGGAAGCTCCTACAATGAGCAGTTCTTC	CASSAERLGSSYNEQFF
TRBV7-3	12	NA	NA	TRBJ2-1	TGTGCCAGCAGCCCGGACTATCATGAGCAGTTCTTC	CASSPDYHEQFF
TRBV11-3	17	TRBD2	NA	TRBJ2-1	TGTGCCAGCAGCAAGCACGGCGGGAGCGACCCCTACAATGAGCAGTTCTTC	CASSKHGGSDPYNEQFF
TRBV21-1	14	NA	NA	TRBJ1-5	TGTGCCAGCAGCAATAGGGGGCGCAATCAGCCCCAGCATTTT	CASSNRGRNQPQHF
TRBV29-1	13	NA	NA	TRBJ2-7	TGCAGCGTTATCCGGGCCTTAGGCTACGAGCAGTACTTC	CSVIRALGYEQYF
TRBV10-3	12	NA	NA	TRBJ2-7	TGTGCCATCGGGAGCCTCGACTACGAGCAGTACTTC	CAIGSLDYEQYF
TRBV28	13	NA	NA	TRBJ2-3	TGTGCCATTAATAGCGGAGGCACAGATACGCAGTATTTT	CAINSGGTDTQYF